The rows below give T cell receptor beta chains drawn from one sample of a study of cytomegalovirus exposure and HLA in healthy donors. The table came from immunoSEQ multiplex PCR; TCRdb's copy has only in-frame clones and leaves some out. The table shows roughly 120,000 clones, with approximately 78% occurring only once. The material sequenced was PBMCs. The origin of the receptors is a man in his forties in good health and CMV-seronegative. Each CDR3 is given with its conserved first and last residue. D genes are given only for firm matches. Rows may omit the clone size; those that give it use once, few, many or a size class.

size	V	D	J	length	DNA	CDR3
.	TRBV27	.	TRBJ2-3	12	TGTGCCAGCAGTTTCCAATCAGATACGCAGTATTTT	CASSFQSDTQYF
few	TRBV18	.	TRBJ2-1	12	TGTGCCAGCTCACCCTTCGGGAATGAGCAGTTCTTC	CASSPFGNEQFF
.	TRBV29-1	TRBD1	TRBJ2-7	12	TGCAGCGTTGGGGGACAGGATTACGAGCAGTACTTC	CSVGGQDYEQYF
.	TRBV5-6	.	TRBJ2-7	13	TGTGCCAGCAGCCTACCTAGGATACGCGAGCAGTACTTC	CASSLPRIREQYF
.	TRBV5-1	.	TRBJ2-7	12	TGCGCCAGCAGCTTGGGTAATTACGAGCAGTACTTC	CASSLGNYEQYF
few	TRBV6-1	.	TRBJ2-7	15	TGTGCCAGCAGATCCGGCGGGATCTCCCAAGGCGAGCAGTACTTC	CASRSGGISQGEQYF
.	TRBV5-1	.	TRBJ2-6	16	TGCGCCAGCAGCATGGAGGGGGGGGCTGGGGCCAACGTCCTGACTTTC	CASSMEGGAGANVLTF
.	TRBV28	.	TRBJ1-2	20	TGTGCCAGCGGCCCAGTTGTGGACCAGGTTCGAGACAGACCTGACTATGGCTACACCTTC	CASGPVVDQVRDRPDYGYTF
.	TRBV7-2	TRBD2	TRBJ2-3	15	TGTGCCAGCAGCTTCTTAGCGGGACGCACAGATACGCAGTATTTT	CASSFLAGRTDTQYF
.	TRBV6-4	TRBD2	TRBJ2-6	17	TGTGCCAGCAGTGACGAAACTAGCGGGACTGGGGCCAACGTCCTGACTTTC	CASSDETSGTGANVLTF
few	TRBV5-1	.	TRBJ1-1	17	TGCGCCAGCAGCGCTCTAGGGGGTACGGTTGCAAACACTGAAGCTTTCTTT	CASSALGGTVANTEAFF
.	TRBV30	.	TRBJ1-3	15	TGTGCCTGGGGGGCTCAGGGGAGCCCTGGAAACACCATATATTTT	CAWGAQGSPGNTIYF
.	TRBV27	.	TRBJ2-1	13	TGTGCCAGCAGCAGGAACAGGGCAGATGAGCAGTTCTTC	CASSRNRADEQFF